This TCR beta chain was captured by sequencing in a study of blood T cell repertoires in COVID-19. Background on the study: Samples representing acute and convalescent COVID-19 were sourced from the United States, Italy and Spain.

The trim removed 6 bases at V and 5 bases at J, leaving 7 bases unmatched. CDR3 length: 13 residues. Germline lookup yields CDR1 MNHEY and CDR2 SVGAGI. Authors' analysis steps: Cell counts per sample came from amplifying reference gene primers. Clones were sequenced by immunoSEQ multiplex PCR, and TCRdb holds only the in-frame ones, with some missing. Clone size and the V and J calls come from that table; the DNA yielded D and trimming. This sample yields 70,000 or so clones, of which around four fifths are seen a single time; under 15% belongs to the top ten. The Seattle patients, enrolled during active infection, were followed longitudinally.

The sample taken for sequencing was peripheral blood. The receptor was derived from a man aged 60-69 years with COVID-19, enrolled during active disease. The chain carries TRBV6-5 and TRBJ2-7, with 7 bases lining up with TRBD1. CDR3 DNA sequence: TGTGCCAGCAGGACAGGGAGCATCCACGAGCAGTACTTC. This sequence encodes CASRTGSIHEQYF.